The present entry profiles one T cell receptor (beta chain) with its context. What it recognizes is unknown. The sample originates from a study of cytomegalovirus exposure and HLA in healthy donors. Across the whole study: HLA-typed donors contributed 65 million to 95 million unique TCRs, which were held in an early data release. Study-level results: The study flagged approximately 180 TCR beta chains as cytomegalovirus-associated.

With 60 Vbeta and 13 Jbeta primers, the PCR was carried out. Assay: immunoSEQ multiplex PCR; the TCRdb copy retains only in-frame clones and omits some. The sample shows under 200,000 clones, more than 65% of them seen only once. J lost 2 bases, V lost 5 bases, and 6 bases had no gene match. CDR3 length: 16 residues. CDR1 SGHAT and CDR2 FQNNGV come from the germline V gene. V gene TRBV11-2 combines with J gene TRBJ2-7; the match to TRBD2 covers 13 bases. The source material was PBMCs. The receptor's source is a woman between 50 and 59 years old in good health and CMV-seronegative. CDR3 DNA sequence: TGTGCCAGCAGCAAGGGACTAGCGGGGTTTACCTACGAGCAGTACTTC. Translation gives CASSKGLAGFTYEQYF.